This T cell receptor (beta chain) originates from a study of cytomegalovirus exposure and HLA in healthy donors. Study-level background: Of about 400 genotyped donors, 65% to 85% clustered with self-reported Caucasian donors. Findings and limits, study-wide: In an earlier analysis, about 87% or about 30%: the productive usage of most TCR beta V segments. Some TCR beta chains (roughly 160 of them) were listed as cytomegalovirus-associated.

Trimming pared 3 bases from V and 3 bases from J, leaving 20 bases between. The CDR3 sequence is 17 residues long. The germline gives CDR1 SGHNT, CDR2 YYREEE (reference sequence). Concerning this clone itself: Its target is not known.

Both 60 Vbeta primers and 13 Jbeta primers went into the PCR. Profiling relied on immunoSEQ multiplex PCR, and the TCRdb table lists in-frame clones only, not all of them. The sample gives fewer than 110,000 clones, approximately 76% of which show up once; roughly 2.3% is in the top ten. This TCR came from a man aged 18 to 30 in good health and CMV-seronegative. The specimen sequenced was PBMCs. This sequence joins TRBV5-4 and TRBJ2-3, with D maybe TRBD1 (5 bases). CDR3 loop: CASSSRLGQVFTDTQYF. The CDR3 DNA reads as TGTGCCAGCAGCTCTCGTCTGGGGCAGGTCTTTACAGATACGCAGTATTTT.